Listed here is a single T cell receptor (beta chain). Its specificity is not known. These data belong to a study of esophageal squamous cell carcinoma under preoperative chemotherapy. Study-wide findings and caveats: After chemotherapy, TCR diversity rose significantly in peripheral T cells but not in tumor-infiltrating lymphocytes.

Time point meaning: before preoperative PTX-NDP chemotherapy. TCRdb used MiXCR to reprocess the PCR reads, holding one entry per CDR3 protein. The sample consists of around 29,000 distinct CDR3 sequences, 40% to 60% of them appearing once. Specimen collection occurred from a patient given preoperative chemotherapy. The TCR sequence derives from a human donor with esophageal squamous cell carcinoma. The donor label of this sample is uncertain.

The CDR3 sequence: CASSQGASGGEAFF. In DNA, the CDR3 is TGCGCCAGCAGCCAGGGCGCCTCGGGCGGTGAAGCTTTCTTT. V is TRBV4-1 and J is TRBJ1-1; no clear D gene. CDR1 is MGHRA and CDR2 is YSYEKL in the germline V gene. The CDR3 spans 14 residues. Trimming pared 3 bases from V and 7 bases from J, leaving 15 bases between.